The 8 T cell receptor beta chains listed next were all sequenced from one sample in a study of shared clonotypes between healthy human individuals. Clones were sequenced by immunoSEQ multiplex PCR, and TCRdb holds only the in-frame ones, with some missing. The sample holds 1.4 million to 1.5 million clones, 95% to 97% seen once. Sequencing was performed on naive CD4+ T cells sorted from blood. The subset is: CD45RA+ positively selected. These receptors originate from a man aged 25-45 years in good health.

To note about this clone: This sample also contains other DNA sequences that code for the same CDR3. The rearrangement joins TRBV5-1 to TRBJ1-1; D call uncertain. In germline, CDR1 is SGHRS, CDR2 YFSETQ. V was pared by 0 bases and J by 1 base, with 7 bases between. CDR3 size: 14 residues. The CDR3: CASSLVRENTEAFF. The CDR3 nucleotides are TGCGCCAGCAGCTTGGTTCGGGAGAACACTGAAGCTTTCTTT.

DNA for the CDR3: TGTGCCAGTAAATGGTCCCCGTTCTACCGTGGGGATGGCTACACCTTC. This codes for CASKWSPFYRGDGYTF. The chain employs TRBV19 and TRBJ1-2; D remains ambiguous. Trimming took 7 bases from V and 6 from J, leaving 24 bases between them. CDR3 length: 16 amino acids. The germline gives CDR1 LNHDA, CDR2 SQIVND (reference sequence).

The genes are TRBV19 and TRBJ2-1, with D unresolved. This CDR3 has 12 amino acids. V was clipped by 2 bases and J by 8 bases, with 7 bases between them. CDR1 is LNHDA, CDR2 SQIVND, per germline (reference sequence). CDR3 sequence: CASSIRLHEQFF. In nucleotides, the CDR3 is TGTGCCAGTAGTATAAGGTTACATGAGCAGTTCTTC. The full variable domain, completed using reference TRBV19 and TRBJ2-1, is DGGITQSPKYLFRKEGQNVTLSCEQNLNHDAMYWYRQDPGQGLRLIYYSQIVNDFQKGDIAEGYSVSREKKESFPLTVTSAQKNPTAFYLCASSIRLHEQFFGPGTRLTVL.

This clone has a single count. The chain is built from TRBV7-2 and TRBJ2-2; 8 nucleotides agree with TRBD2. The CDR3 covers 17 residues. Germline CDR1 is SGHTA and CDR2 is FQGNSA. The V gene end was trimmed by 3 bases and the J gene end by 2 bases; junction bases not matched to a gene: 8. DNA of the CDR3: TGTGCCAGCAGCTTCCATATGACTAGCGTAAACACCGGGGAGCTGTTTTTT. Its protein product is CASSFHMTSVNTGELFF.

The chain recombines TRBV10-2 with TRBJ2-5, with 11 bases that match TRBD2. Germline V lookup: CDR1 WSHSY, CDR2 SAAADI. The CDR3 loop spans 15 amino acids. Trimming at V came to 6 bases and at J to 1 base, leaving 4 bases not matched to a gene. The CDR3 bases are TGCGCCAGCAGATCGGGACTAGCGGCCCAAGAGACCCAGTACTTC. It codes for CASRSGLAAQETQYF.

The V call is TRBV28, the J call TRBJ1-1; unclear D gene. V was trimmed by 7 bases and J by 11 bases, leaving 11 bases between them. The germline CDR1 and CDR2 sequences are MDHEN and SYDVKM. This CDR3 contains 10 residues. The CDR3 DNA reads TGTGCCAGCATTGGGTGGGCCGCTTTCTTT. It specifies CASIGWAAFF.

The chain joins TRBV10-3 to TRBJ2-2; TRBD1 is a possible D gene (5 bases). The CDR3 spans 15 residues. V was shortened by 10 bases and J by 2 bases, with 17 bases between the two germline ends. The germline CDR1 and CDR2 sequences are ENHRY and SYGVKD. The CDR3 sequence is CATRRQLSNTGELFF. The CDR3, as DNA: TGTGCCACCAGACGACAGCTTTCAAACACCGGGGAGCTGTTTTTT.

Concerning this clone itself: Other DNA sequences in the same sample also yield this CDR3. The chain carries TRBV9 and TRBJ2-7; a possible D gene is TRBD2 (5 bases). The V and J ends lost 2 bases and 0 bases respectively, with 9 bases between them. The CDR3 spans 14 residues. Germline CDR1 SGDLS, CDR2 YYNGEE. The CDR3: CASSVVGSSYEQYF. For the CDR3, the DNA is TGTGCCAGCAGCGTGGTAGGGAGCTCCTACGAGCAGTACTTC. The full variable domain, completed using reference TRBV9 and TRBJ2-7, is DSGVTQTPKHLITATGQRVTLRCSPRSGDLSVYWYQQSLDQGLQFLIQYYNGEERAKGNILERFSAQQFPDLHSELNLSSLELGDSALYFCASSVVGSSYEQYFGPGTRLTVT.